Sequencing of this T cell receptor (beta chain) was carried out in a study of T cells expressing NK-cell markers (TCRdb year 2020). As for the study more broadly: Roughly 8 donors provided sorted CD3+CD56+NKG2C+, CD3+CD56+NKG2C- and CD3+CD56-NKG2C+ T-cell subsets, whose TCR beta-chain repertoires were profiled. Libraries were sequenced as 2 x 150 bp reads on Illumina HiSeq 2000/2500, MiSeq or NextSeq. Among the eight sequenced donors, seven were HCMV-seropositive and one was HCMV-seronegative. The study sequenced eight donors, all healthy volunteers chosen at random: three men and five women. Here is what the overall study found, with its caveats: In several donors, the dominant CD3+CD56+NKG2C+ clonotypes were among the top 10 CD8+ clonotypes and accounted for about 1.0-8% of CD8+ T cells. Whether the expanded NKG2C-expressing T cell clones were specific for HCMV antigens was left unclear. Those dominant clonotypes were again the most abundant among CD3+CD56-NKG2C+ cells in a handful of donors, at about 25-60.1%.

Instrument used: Illumina HiSeq 2000. 5'RACE template switching, by which a universal primer site and unique molecular identifiers were added, was used to make TCR beta cDNA libraries. cDNA synthesis was primed from the TCR beta constant segment, followed by two successive PCR amplification steps. The study's own analysis went as follows. MIGEC handled demultiplexing of the reads and grouping by UMI, while MiTCR was used to assemble and quantify clonotypes. To exclude erroneous sequences, only TCR cDNA sequences supported by at least two reads were retained. The tcR package was used for downstream repertoire analysis, and clonotypes were matched across fractions by CDR3 nucleotide sequence plus V segment. VDJmatch was used to annotate antigen specificity against VDJdb, with one amino acid substitution allowed in CDR3. TCRdb reprocessed the reads; each CDR3 protein sequence makes one entry, and DNA is unavailable. For this entry, the V and J calls and clone size follow TCRdb and not the study's own pipeline. This sample's table carries some 460,000 distinct CDR3 sequences. The top ten hold roughly 1.4% of the sample.

HCMV serostatus was determined by detecting HCMV-specific IgG in serum with a commercial ELISA kit. Ficoll density gradient centrifugation was used to isolate peripheral blood mononuclear cells from blood. Counted from cysteine to phenylalanine, this CDR3 has 14 amino acids. No DNA sequence is on record. Details on this clonotype: The antigen this receptor binds is unknown.

The receptor was isolated from a woman in her forties or fifties in good health. Donor details come from another sample of the same person, matched by shared clones. The specimen was blood T cells: a sorted CD56 or NKG2C T cell subset, CD4+ or CD8+ T cells, or bulk PBMC T cells (not recorded which). This sequence uses TRBV12-3 or TRBV12-4 and TRBJ1-3. The CDR3 corresponds to CASSRMGSGNTIYF.